This entry lists 5 T cell receptor beta chains sequenced from one sample in a study of blood T cell repertoires in COVID-19. Clones were read by immunoSEQ multiplex PCR, and TCRdb kept only the in-frame ones, dropping some. The sample consists of fewer than 250,000 clones, more than 70% of them appearing once. The specimen sequenced was peripheral blood. These receptors were obtained from a man aged 50 or older with active or convalescent COVID-19.

The J gene is TRBJ1-2, the V gene TRBV6-1, with a possible D match to TRBD1 (6 bases). This CDR3 has 16 amino acids. CDR1 is MNHNS, CDR2 SASEGT, per germline. V dropped 3 bases and J dropped 8 bases, with 22 bases sitting between them. CDR3 sequence: CASSDDGTPGAPGYTF. The CDR3 DNA reads TGTGCCAGCAGTGATGACGGGACCCCAGGGGCGCCGGGCTACACCTTC.

This clone was counted a few times. The chain uses TRBV6-5 and TRBJ2-7, with 8 bases lining up with TRBD1. Germline-derived CDR1 and CDR2 are MNHEY and SVGAGI. V was clipped by 7 bases and J by 2 bases; unmatched bases: 10. This CDR3 contains 15 residues. The CDR3 reads CASTYTGTGAYEQYF. CDR3 sequence (DNA): TGTGCCAGCACCTACACTGGGACAGGTGCCTACGAGCAGTACTTC.

CDR3 coding DNA: TGTGCCAGCAGTTCGACAGCCAGCGGGGACTATGGCTACACCTTC. Residues: CASSSTASGDYGYTF. The chain carries TRBV27 and TRBJ1-2, with a weak D call TRBD1 (5 bases). This CDR3 is built from 15 residues. The germline V gene has CDR1 MNHEY and CDR2 SMNVEV (reference sequence). Between the trimmed V and J ends, which lost 4 bases and 3 bases, there was a span of 15 bases.

V is TRBV6-5 and J is TRBJ2-1; D is perhaps TRBD2 (7 bases). The CDR3 consists of 15 residues. Germline-derived CDR1 and CDR2 are MNHEY and SVGAGI. The V and J ends lost 3 bases and 3 bases respectively, with 12 bases between them. DNA for the CDR3: TGTGCCAGCAGTTATGGGGGGGGCCACTACAATGAGCAGTTCTTC. Translated, it gives CASSYGGGHYNEQFF.

Concerning this clone: Other DNA sequences in the sample encode the same CDR3. The chain combines TRBV9 with TRBJ1-4; the match to TRBD1 covers 10 bases. Germline CDR1 reads SGDLS; CDR2 reads YYNGEE. This CDR3 has 15 residues. V shed 2 bases, J shed 4 bases, and the junction held 2 bases outside the gene matches. As DNA, the CDR3 is TGTGCCAGCAGCGTGGGGACAGGGGTTAATGAAAAACTGTTTTTT. Protein product: CASSVGTGVNEKLFF.